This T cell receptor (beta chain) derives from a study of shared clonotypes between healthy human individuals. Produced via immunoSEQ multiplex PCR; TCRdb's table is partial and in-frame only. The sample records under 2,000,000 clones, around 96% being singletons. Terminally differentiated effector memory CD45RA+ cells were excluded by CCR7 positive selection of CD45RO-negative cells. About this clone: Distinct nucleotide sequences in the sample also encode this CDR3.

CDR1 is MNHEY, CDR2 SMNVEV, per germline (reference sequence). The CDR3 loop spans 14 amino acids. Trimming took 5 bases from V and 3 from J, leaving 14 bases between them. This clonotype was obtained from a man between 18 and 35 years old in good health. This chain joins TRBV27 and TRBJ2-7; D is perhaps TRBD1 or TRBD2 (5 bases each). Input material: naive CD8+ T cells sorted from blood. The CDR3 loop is CASSLSGTDYEQYF. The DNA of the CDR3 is TGTGCCAGCAGTCTCTCCGGGACGGACTACGAGCAGTACTTC.